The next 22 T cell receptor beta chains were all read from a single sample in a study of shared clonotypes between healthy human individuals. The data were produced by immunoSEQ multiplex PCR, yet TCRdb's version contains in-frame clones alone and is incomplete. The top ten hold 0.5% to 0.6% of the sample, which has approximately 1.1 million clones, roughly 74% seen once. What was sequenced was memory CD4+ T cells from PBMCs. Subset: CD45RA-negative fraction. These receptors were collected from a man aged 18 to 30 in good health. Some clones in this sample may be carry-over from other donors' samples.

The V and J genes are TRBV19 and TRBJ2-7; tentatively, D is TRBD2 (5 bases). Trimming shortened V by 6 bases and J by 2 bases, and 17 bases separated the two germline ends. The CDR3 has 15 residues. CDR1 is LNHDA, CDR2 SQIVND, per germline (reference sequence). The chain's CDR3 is CASRNPSGNAYEQYF. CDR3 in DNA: TGTGCCAGTAGGAACCCCTCGGGGAACGCCTACGAGCAGTACTTC.

DNA for the CDR3: TGTGCTAGTGGTTTGATAGCCGGGGAGCTGTTTTTT. Translation: CASGLIAGELFF. The chain is built from TRBV12-5 and TRBJ2-2, with D unresolved. V lost 2 bases, J lost 6 bases, and 4 bases lay in between. CDR3 length equals 12 residues. Germline CDR1 and CDR2: LGHNT and FRNRAP.

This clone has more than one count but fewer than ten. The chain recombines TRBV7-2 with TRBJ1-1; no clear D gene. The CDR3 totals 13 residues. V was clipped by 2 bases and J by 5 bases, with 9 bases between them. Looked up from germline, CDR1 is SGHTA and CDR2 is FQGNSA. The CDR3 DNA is TGTGCCAGCAGCTTACAGGCGGGGACTGAAGCTTTCTTT. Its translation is CASSLQAGTEAFF.

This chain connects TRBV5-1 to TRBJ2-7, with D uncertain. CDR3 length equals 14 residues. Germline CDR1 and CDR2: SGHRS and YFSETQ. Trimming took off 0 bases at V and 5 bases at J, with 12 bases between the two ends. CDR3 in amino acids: CASSLGSRVDEQYF. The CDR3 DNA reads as TGCGCCAGCAGCTTGGGATCACGCGTCGACGAGCAGTACTTC.

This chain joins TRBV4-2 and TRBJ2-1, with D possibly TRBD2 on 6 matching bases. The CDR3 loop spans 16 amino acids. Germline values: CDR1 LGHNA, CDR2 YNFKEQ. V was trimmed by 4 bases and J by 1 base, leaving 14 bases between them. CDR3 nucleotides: TGTGCCAGCAGCCCCGGGGGAAGGGGTTCCTACAATGAGCAGTTCTTC. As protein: CASSPGGRGSYNEQFF.

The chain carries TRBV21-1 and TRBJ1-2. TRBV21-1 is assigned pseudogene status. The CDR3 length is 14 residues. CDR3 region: CASSRRTEKYGYTF. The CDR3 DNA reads TGTGCCAGCAGCAGGCGGACGGAGAAATATGGCTACACCTTC.

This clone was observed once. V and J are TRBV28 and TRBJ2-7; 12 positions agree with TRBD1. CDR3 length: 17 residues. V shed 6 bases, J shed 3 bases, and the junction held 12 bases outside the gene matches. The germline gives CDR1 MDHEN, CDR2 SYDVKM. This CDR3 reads CASRAPPGTGGFYEQYF. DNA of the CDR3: TGTGCCAGCAGAGCGCCTCCCGGGACAGGGGGCTTCTACGAGCAGTACTTC. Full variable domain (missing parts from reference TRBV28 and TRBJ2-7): DVKVTQSSRYLVKRTGEKVFLECVQDMDHENMFWYRQDPGLGLRLIYFSYDVKMKEKGDIPEGYSVSREKKERFSLILESASTNQTSMYLCASRAPPGTGGFYEQYFGPGTRLTVT.

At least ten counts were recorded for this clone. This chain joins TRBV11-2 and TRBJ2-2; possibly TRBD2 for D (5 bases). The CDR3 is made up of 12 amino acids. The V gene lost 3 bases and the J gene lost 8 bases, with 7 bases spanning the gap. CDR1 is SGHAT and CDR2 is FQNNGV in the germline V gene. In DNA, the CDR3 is TGTGCCAGCAGCTTCGAGCGGGGGGAGCTGTTTTTT. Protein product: CASSFERGELFF. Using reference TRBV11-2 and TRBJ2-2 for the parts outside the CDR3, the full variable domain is EAGVAQSPRYKIIEKRQSVAFWCNPISGHATLYWYQQILGQGPKLLIQFQNNGVVDDSQLPKDRFSAERLKGVDSTLKIQPAKLEDSAVYLCASSFERGELFFGEGSRLTVL.

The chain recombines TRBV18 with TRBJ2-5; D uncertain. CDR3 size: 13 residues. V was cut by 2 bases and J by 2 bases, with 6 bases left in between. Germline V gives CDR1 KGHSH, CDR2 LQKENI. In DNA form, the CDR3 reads TGTGCCAGCTCACCAGTAGCACAAGAGACCCAGTACTTC. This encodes CASSPVAQETQYF.

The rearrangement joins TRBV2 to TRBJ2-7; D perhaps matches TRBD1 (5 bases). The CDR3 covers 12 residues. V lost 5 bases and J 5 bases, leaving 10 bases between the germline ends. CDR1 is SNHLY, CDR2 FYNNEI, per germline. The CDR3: CASSTDSDEQYF. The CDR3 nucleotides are TGTGCCAGCAGTACCGACAGCGACGAGCAGTACTTC.

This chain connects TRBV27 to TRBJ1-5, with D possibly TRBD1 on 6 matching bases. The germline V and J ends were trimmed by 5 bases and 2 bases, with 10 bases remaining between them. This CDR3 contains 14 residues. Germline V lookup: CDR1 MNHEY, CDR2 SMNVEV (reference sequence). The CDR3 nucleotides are TGTGCCAGCAGTGCTGCAGGGGGCAATCAGCCCCAGCATTTT. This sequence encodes CASSAAGGNQPQHF.

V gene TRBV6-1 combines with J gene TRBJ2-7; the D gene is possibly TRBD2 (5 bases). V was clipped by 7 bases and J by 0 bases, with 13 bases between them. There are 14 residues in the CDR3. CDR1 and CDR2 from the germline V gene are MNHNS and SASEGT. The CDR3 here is CASMRQADSYEQYF. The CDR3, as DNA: TGTGCCAGCATGCGCCAAGCGGACTCCTACGAGCAGTACTTC.

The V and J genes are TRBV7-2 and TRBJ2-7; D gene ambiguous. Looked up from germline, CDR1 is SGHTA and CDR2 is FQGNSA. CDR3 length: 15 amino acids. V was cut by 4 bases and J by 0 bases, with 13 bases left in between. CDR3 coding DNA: TGTGCCAGCAGCTCCGGACGGTACAGCTCCTACGAGCAGTACTTC. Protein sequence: CASSSGRYSSYEQYF.

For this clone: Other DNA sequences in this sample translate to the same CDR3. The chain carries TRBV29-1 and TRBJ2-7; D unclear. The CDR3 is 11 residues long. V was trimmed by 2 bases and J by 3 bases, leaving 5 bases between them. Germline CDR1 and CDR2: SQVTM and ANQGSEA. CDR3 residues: CSVELGYEQYF. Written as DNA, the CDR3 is TGCAGCGTTGAACTAGGCTACGAGCAGTACTTC.

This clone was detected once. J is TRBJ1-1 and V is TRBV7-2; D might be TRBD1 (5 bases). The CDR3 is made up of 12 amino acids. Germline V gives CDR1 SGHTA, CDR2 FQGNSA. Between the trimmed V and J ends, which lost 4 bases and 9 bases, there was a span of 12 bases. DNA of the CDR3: TGTGCCAGCAGCTCACGGGACTTTAAAGCTTTCTTT. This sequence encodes CASSSRDFKAFF.

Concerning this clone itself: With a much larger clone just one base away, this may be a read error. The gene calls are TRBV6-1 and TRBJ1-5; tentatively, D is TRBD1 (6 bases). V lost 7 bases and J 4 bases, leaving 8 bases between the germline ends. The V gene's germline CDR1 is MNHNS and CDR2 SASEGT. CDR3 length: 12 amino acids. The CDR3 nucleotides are TGTGCCAGCACGCAGGGGAATCAGCCCCAGCATTTT. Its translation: CASTQGNQPQHF.

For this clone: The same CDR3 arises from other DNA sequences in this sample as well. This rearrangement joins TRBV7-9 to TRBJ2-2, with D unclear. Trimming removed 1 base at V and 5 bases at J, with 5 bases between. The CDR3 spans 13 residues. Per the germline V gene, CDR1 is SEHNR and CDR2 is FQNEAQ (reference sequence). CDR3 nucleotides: TGTGCCAGCAGCTTAGACGGGACCGGGGAGCTGTTTTTT. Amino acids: CASSLDGTGELFF.

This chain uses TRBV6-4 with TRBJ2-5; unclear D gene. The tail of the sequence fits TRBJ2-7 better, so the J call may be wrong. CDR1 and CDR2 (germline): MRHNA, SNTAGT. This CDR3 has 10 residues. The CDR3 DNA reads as TGTGCCAGCGGGCACTACGAGCAGTACTTC. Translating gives CASGHYEQYF.

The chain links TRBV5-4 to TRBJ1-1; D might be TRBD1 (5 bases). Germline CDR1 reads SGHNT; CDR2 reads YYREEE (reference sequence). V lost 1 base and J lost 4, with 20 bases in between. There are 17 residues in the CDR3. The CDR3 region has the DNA TGTGCCAGCAGCTTGTTTTGGCGGACAAGGGAGGGCACTGAAGCTTTCTTT. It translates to CASSLFWRTREGTEAFF. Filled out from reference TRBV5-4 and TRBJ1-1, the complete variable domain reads ETGVTQSPTHLIKTRGQQVTLRCSSQSGHNTVSWYQQALGQGPQFIFQYYREEENGRGNFPPRFSGLQFPNYSSELNVNALELDDSALYLCASSLFWRTREGTEAFFGQGTRLTVV.

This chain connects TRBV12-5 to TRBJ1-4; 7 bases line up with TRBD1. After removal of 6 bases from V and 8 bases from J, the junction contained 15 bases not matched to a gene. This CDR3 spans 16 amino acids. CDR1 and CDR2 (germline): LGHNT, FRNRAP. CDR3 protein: CASGPGGQGNLEKLFF. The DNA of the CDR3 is TGTGCTAGTGGCCCAGGGGGGCAGGGAAATTTAGAAAAACTGTTTTTT.

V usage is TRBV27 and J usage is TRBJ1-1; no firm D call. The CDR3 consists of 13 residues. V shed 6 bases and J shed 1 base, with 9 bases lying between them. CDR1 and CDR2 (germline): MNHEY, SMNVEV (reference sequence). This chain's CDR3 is CASRFSANTEAFF. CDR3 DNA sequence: TGTGCCAGCAGGTTCTCTGCGAACACTGAAGCTTTCTTT.

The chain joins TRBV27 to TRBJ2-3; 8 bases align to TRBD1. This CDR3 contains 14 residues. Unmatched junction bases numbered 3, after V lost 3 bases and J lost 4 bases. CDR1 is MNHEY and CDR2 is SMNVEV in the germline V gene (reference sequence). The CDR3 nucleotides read TGTGCCAGCAGTTTTGAACAGGGGGCAGATACGCAGTATTTT. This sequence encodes CASSFEQGADTQYF.